What follows are 5 T cell receptor beta chains derived from one specimen sequenced in a study of T cell repertoires in cytomegalovirus infection. TCRdb analysed the reads with MiXCR anew, one entry per CDR3 protein. This sample yields 200,000 to 250,000 distinct CDR3 sequences, of which 5% to 8.5% are seen a single time; 5.5% to 8% belongs to the top ten. The sequencing input was PBMCs. All receptors come from a human donor in good health (CMV status not recorded). Some clones in this sample may be carry-over from other donors' samples.

This clonotype was counted ten times or more. This chain uses TRBV12-3 or TRBV12-4 with TRBJ1-6; the D is unclear. The V and J ends lost 9 bases and 6 bases respectively, with 12 bases between them. This CDR3 has 13 residues. The CDR3 loop reads CASTLGGNSPLHF. CDR3 in DNA: TGTGCCAGTACCCTGGGTGGTAATTCACCCCTCCACTTT.

There are a few counts of this clonotype. This rearrangement joins TRBV20-1 to TRBJ2-3; TRBD1 matches 9 bases. The trim removed 1 base at V and 7 bases at J, leaving 15 bases unmatched. Germline assignment: CDR1 DFQATT and CDR2 SNEGSKA (reference sequence). The CDR3 has 17 amino acids. DNA of the CDR3: TGCAGTGCTAGAGCGTACAAGACAGGGGGTTTCTCGTATACGCAGTATTTT. This gives the protein CSARAYKTGGFSYTQYF.

This clonotype was observed a few times. The chain joins TRBV19 to TRBJ2-5; D unclear. The V end lost 4 bases, the J end lost 0 bases, and 6 bases lay between the germline ends. The germline V gene encodes CDR1 LNHDA and CDR2 SQIVND (reference sequence). The CDR3 runs to 13 residues. The CDR3 bases are TGTGCCAGTAGTACTCCCTACCAAGAGACCCAGTACTTC. Its protein product is CASSTPYQETQYF. Drawing the rest from reference TRBV19 and TRBJ2-5, the complete variable domain is DGGITQSPKYLFRKEGQNVTLSCEQNLNHDAMYWYRQDPGQGLRLIYYSQIVNDFQKGDIAEGYSVSREKKESFPLTVTSAQKNPTAFYLCASSTPYQETQYFGPGTRLLVL.

This clonotype has ten or more counts. The chain joins TRBV7-2 to TRBJ1-1; no definite D call. Germline-derived CDR1 and CDR2 are SGHTA and FQGNSA. Trimming took off 2 bases at V and 2 bases at J, with 6 bases between the two ends. CDR3 size: 13 residues. The CDR3 DNA reads as TGTGCCAGCAGCTTACCGCGAAACACTGAAGCTTTCTTT. It encodes CASSLPRNTEAFF.

This clonotype has ten or more counts. The chain employs TRBV14 and TRBJ1-5; D not resolved. Germline V gives CDR1 SGHDN, CDR2 FVKESK. This CDR3 spans 16 amino acids. Trimming removed 3 bases from V and 0 bases from J, with 12 bases in between. CDR3 sequence: CASSHSSAYSNQPQHF. The CDR3 DNA sequence: TGTGCCAGCAGCCATTCGTCGGCGTATAGCAATCAGCCCCAGCATTTT.